The clone carrying this TCR beta chain showed up just once. Its specificity is unknown. The V segment lost 5 bases and the J segment 11 bases; nucleotides outside the gene matches: 2. There are 12 residues in the CDR3. The sample belongs to a study of CD8 T cells in Susac syndrome. Broader study findings: CD4+ T cell repertoires in Susac syndrome lacked clonal expansion.

It was negative isolation that provided the CD8+ and CD4+ T cells, whereas TEMRA cells were enriched by FACS. With random hexamers, roughly 0.45 to 1 ug RNA was reverse transcribed. TCRdb recomputed calls from the immunoSEQ multiplex PCR reads with MiXCR, one row per CDR3 protein. The data contain 150,000 or so distinct CDR3 sequences, around 95% of them singletons. This TCR was recovered from a human donor with Susac syndrome. Material for sequencing was CD4+ T cells from PBMCs. The genes are TRBV12-3 or TRBV12-4 and TRBJ1-4; 10 bases map to TRBD1. CDR3: CASSMGQGKLFF. CDR3 in DNA: TGTGCCAGCAGTATGGGACAGGGGAAACTGTTTTTT.